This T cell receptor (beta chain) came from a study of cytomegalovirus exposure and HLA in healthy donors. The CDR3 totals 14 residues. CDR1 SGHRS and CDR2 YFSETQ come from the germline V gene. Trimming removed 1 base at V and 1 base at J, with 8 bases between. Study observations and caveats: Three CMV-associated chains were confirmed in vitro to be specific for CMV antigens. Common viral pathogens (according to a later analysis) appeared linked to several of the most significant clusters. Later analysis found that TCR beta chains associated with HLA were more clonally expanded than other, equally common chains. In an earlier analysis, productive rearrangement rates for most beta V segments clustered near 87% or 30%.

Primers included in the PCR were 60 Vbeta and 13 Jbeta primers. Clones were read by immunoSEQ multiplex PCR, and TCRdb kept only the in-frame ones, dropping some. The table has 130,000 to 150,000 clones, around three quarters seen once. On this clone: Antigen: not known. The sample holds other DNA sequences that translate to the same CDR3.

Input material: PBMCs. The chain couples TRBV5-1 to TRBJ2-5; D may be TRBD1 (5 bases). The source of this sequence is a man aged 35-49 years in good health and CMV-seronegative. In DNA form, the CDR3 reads TGCGCCAGCAGCTTGACCGACAGCCAAGAGACCCAGTACTTC. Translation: CASSLTDSQETQYF.